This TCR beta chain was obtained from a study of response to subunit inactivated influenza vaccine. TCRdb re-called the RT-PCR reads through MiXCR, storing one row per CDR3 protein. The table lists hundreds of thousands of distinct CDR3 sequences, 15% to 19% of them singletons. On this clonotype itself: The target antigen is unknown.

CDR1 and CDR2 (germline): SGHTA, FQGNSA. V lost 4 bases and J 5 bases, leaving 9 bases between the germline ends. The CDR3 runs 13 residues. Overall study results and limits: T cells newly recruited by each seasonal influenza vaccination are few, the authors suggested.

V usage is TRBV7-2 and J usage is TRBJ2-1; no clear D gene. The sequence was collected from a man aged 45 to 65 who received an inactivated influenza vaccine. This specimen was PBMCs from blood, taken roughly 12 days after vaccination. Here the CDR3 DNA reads TGTGCCAGCAGCTGGCAGCCGAACAATGAGCAGTTCTTC. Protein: CASSWQPNNEQFF.